There are many counts of the clone carrying this T cell receptor beta chain. As yet, its antigen is unknown. The source of the sample is a study of T cell repertoires in cytomegalovirus infection. About the study: It was the public TCR beta signatures that indicated both CMV infection and matching HLA type. Overall study findings and caveats: There were HLA-C-restricted CMV-specific TCR beta clonotypes dominating the ex vivo response. Identification of carriers of CMV plus the relevant HLA was achieved through cumulative public TCR beta family frequency.

Trimming took off 6 bases at V and 4 bases at J, with 12 bases between the two ends. The CDR3 length is 13 residues. Per the germline V gene, CDR1 is LNHDA and CDR2 is SQIVND (reference sequence). TCRdb ran MiXCR on the reads and lists one entry per CDR3 protein. The sample has about 360,000 distinct CDR3 sequences; roughly 20% are singletons. The J gene is TRBJ1-1, the V gene TRBV19; possibly TRBD1 for D (5 bases). The material sequenced was PBMCs. The receptor comes from a human donor in good health (CMV status not recorded). Some clones in this sample may be carry-over from other donors' samples. CDR3: CASSLGGATEAFF. DNA of the CDR3: TGTGCCAGTAGCCTAGGAGGGGCCACTGAAGCTTTCTTT.